The 6 T cell receptor beta chains below come from one sample, sequenced in a study of cytomegalovirus exposure and HLA in healthy donors. 60 Vbeta and 13 Jbeta primers were used in PCR. Repertoires were generated with immunoSEQ multiplex PCR, while TCRdb's copy carries only in-frame clones and drops some. The sample has roughly 100,000 clones, nearly 65% seen once; the top ten hold approximately 4.8%. Material for sequencing was PBMCs. These receptors were collected from a human donor in good health.

The chain has TRBV7-9 and TRBJ2-3; 9 nucleotides align to TRBD2. The CDR3 spans 16 residues. Germline V gene data show CDR1 as SEHNR and CDR2 as FQNEAQ (reference sequence). Germline trimming cut 10 bases from V and 1 base from J; bases unmatched to any gene: 12. The CDR3 region has the DNA TGTGCCATCCCGAGCCTAGCGGGACACCGCACAGATACGCAGTATTTT. Its protein product is CAIPSLAGHRTDTQYF. Full variable domain (missing parts from reference TRBV7-9 and TRBJ2-3): DTGVSQNPRHKITKRGQNVTFRCDPISEHNRLYWYRQTLGQGPEFLTYFQNEAQLEKSRLLSDRFSAERPKGSFSTLEIQRTEQGDSAMYLCAIPSLAGHRTDTQYFGPGTRLTVL.

This sequence joins TRBV12-5 and TRBJ2-1; weak D call: TRBD1 (6 bases). Germline loops: CDR1 LGHNT, CDR2 FRNRAP. This CDR3 contains 13 residues. Between the trimmed V and J ends, which lost 9 bases and 7 bases, there was a span of 16 bases. The CDR3 nucleotides are TGTGCTAGCTTACGGACAGAGAATAATGAGCAGTTCTTC. Protein: CASLRTENNEQFF.

The rearrangement joins TRBV19 to TRBJ2-1, with D possibly being TRBD2 (6 bases). With 8 bases removed from V and 8 bases from J, the gap between germline ends came to 22 bases. This CDR3 is built from 15 residues. In germline, CDR1 is LNHDA, CDR2 SQIVND (reference sequence). The CDR3 protein is CASRLLGGRTHEQFF. The CDR3 DNA reads as TGTGCCAGTCGCCTTCTCGGGGGAAGGACCCATGAGCAGTTCTTC.

A few counts support this clone. The V call is TRBV11-2, the J call TRBJ1-2, with TRBD1 identical over 7 bases. This CDR3 has 16 amino acids. Trimming cost V 4 bases and J 1 base; bases outside gene matches: 9. The germline gives CDR1 SGHAT, CDR2 FQNNGV. The CDR3 nucleotides are TGTGCCAGCAGCTCCCCTATCCGGGACAGTAACTATGGCTACACCTTC. Protein sequence: CASSSPIRDSNYGYTF.

The rearrangement joins TRBV29-1 to TRBJ2-7, with D possibly matching TRBD2 (5 bases). Germline CDR1 is SQVTM and CDR2 is ANQGSEA. CDR3 length equals 11 residues. The V end was cut by 5 bases, the J end by 2 bases, with 7 bases between. The CDR3 region is CSVREAYEQYF. CDR3 coding DNA: TGCAGCGTTCGGGAAGCCTACGAGCAGTACTTC.

DNA of the CDR3: TGTGCCAGCAGTGACGGCCTAGCGGGATACGAGCAGTACTTC. Translating it yields CASSDGLAGYEQYF. The chain employs TRBV6-1 and TRBJ2-7; 9 bases line up with TRBD2. In germline, CDR1 is MNHNS, CDR2 SASEGT. Trimming cost V 3 bases and J 4 bases; bases outside gene matches: 4. This CDR3 comprises 14 residues.